The clone carrying this T cell receptor (beta chain) was counted only a few times. It is unclear where the CDR3 begins or ends on the DNA, so no DNA is shown, and the CDR3 is as TCRdb lists it. This sample stems from a study of blood T cell repertoires in COVID-19. Whole-study context: Acute-phase and convalescent COVID-19 samples originated in the United States, Italy and Spain. In each case, the material was cDNA or gDNA derived from T cells, B-cell-depleted T cells, or PBMCs.

From its first to its last residue, the CDR3 has 16 amino acids. Authors' analysis steps: From reference gene primer amplification, estimates of nucleated cell counts were derived. The repertoire was sequenced with immunoSEQ multiplex PCR; TCRdb's copy has only in-frame clones and lacks some. That table is the source of V, J and clone size, and D and trimming were worked out from the DNA. The table lists tens of thousands of clones, around 83% of them singletons, with under 2% in the top ten. The specimen sequenced was peripheral blood. V and J are TRBV21-1 and TRBJ1-6. TRBV21-1 is labeled a pseudogene. This TCR was recovered from a woman aged 60-75 years with acute or convalescent COVID-19. The CDR3 here is CASNPRFARGNSPLHF.